The next 31 T cell receptor beta chains were all read from a single sample in a study of cytomegalovirus exposure and HLA in healthy donors. Amplification used 60 Vbeta primers and 13 Jbeta primers. TCRdb keeps only in-frame clones here, not all; method: immunoSEQ multiplex PCR. The sample holds roughly 89,000 clones; approximately 60% are singletons and the top ten take roughly 21%. The specimen was PBMCs. These receptors all stem from a woman aged 45-65 years in good health and CMV-seropositive.

The rearrangement links TRBV6-1 to TRBJ1-5, with D tentatively TRBD1 (5 bases). V dropped 7 bases and J dropped 3 bases, with 13 bases sitting between them. CDR3 length equals 14 residues. Germline V lookup: CDR1 MNHNS, CDR2 SASEGT. The CDR3 region has the DNA TGTGCCAGCACCCTGGGGGGGTACAATCAGCCCCAGCATTTT. It encodes CASTLGGYNQPQHF.

This chain connects TRBV7-7 to TRBJ2-7, with a tentative D call TRBD1 (5 bases). V lost 5 bases and J lost 6, with 14 bases in between. The CDR3 length is 13 residues. CDR1 and CDR2 (germline): SSHAT, FNYEAQ (reference sequence). In DNA, the CDR3 is TGTGCCAGCAGCAAACGGACAAACGGCGAGCAGTACTTC. It yields the protein CASSKRTNGEQYF.

Note on this clone: At one boundary the junction diverges from the germline segment, which might be a read error. This sequence joins TRBV2 and TRBJ1-1, with D perhaps matching TRBD1 (5 bases). Germline V gene data show CDR1 as SNHLY and CDR2 as FYNNEI. The CDR3 contains 12 residues. CDR3 residues: CTSRQGLAEAFF. DNA for the CDR3: TGTACCAGCCGGCAGGGATTGGCTGAAGCTTTCTTT.

This chain connects TRBV13 to TRBJ1-1; D ambiguous. With 4 bases removed from V and 1 base from J, the gap between germline ends came to 7 bases. From germline, CDR1 is PRHDT and CDR2 FYEKMQ (reference sequence). This CDR3 is 13 amino acids long. DNA of the CDR3: TGTGCCAGCAGCTCCGACACGAACACTGAAGCTTTCTTT. It encodes CASSSDTNTEAFF.

V usage is TRBV5-1 and J usage is TRBJ2-2; TRBD1 matches 8 bases. The germline CDR1 and CDR2 sequences are SGHRS and YFSETQ. V gave up 2 bases and J gave up 6 bases; unmatched junction bases: 15. CDR3 length equals 18 residues. The CDR3 DNA sequence: TGCGCCAGCAGCTTTAGTTCAGGGGGCGTTACGATTGCCGGGGAGCTGTTTTTT. Its translation: CASSFSSGGVTIAGELFF.

The chain couples TRBV2 to TRBJ2-3, with D hard to call. Trimming removed 10 bases from V and 0 bases from J, with 17 bases in between. The V gene's germline CDR1 is SNHLY and CDR2 FYNNEI. The CDR3 has 15 amino acids. The CDR3 DNA reads TGTGCCACTGATAGGAGCTACTCTAGCACAGATACGCAGTATTTT. This codes for CATDRSYSSTDTQYF.

This clone was detected ten times or more. The chain uses TRBV2 and TRBJ1-4; no clear D. This CDR3 contains 15 residues. Looked up from germline, CDR1 is SNHLY and CDR2 is FYNNEI. V lost 3 bases to trimming and J lost 3 bases, with 11 bases between them. DNA for the CDR3: TGTGCCAGCAGTGATACGGGTTCTCCTAATGAAAAACTGTTTTTT. It encodes CASSDTGSPNEKLFF.

This chain links TRBV18 with TRBJ2-5, with 7 bases lining up with TRBD1. The germline V gene has CDR1 KGHSH and CDR2 LQKENI. This CDR3 contains 14 residues. V lost 6 bases to trimming and J lost 2 bases; unmatched junction nucleotides: 6. In DNA form, the CDR3 reads TGTGCCAGCTCGCGCGGACAGGATCAAGAGACCCAGTACTTC. Residues: CASSRGQDQETQYF.

This clone has a handful of counts. The rearrangement joins TRBV18 to TRBJ1-1; 7 bases fit TRBD1. The germline V gene has CDR1 KGHSH and CDR2 LQKENI. After removal of 4 bases from V and 1 base from J, the junction contained 6 bases not matched to a gene. The length of the CDR3 is 15 residues. The CDR3 here is CASSRGQGENTEAFF. As DNA, the CDR3 is TGTGCCAGCTCACGGGGGCAGGGGGAGAACACTGAAGCTTTCTTT.

This clone was found a few times. The chain employs TRBV21-1 and TRBJ1-6. TRBV21-1 represents a pseudogene. The CDR3 is 15 residues long. CDR3 residues: CASSPSGGRRSPLHF. Here the CDR3 DNA reads TGTGCCAGCAGCCCGTCCGGGGGACGGCGTTCACCCCTCCACTTT.

This sequence joins TRBV5-1 and TRBJ2-2; TRBD2 aligns across 10 bases. The CDR3 is 15 residues long. V lost 5 bases, J lost 1 base, and 2 bases stayed unmatched. Looked up from germline, CDR1 is SGHRS and CDR2 is YFSETQ. For the CDR3, the DNA is TGCGCCAGCAGGCGACTAGCGGGGAACACCGGGGAGCTGTTTTTT. Translating gives CASRRLAGNTGELFF.

The chain is built from TRBV27 and TRBJ2-7; perhaps TRBD2 as D (6 bases). The CDR3 covers 13 residues. CDR1 and CDR2 (germline): MNHEY, SMNVEV (reference sequence). V lost 5 bases and J lost 2, with 10 bases in between. This chain's CDR3 is CASSGTGAYEQYF. CDR3 DNA: TGTGCCAGCAGTGGGACTGGAGCCTACGAGCAGTACTTC.

This clone showed up just once. This chain links TRBV19 with TRBJ2-5, with 9 bases matching TRBD2. Germline loops: CDR1 LNHDA, CDR2 SQIVND (reference sequence). The CDR3 is 15 residues long. Unmatched junction bases numbered 3, after V lost 1 base and J lost 3 bases. CDR3 protein: CASSIAGTSKETQYF. The DNA for the CDR3 is TGTGCCAGTAGTATAGCAGGGACTAGCAAAGAGACCCAGTACTTC.

This chain joins TRBV19 and TRBJ1-4, with D maybe TRBD1 (5 bases). Trimming removed 3 bases from V and 7 bases from J, with 18 bases in between. The length of the CDR3 is 16 residues. CDR1 is LNHDA, CDR2 SQIVND, per germline (reference sequence). For the CDR3, the DNA is TGTGCCAGTAGTATCTTTCCGGCCGGGGGTGGTGAAAAACTGTTTTTT. Translation: CASSIFPAGGGEKLFF.

V gene TRBV12-2 combines with J gene TRBJ1-2. TRBV12-2 constitutes a pseudogene. This CDR3 has 20 residues. The CDR3 is CASRPPPCPNFPSQRYGYTF. CDR3 bases: TGTGCAAGTCGCCCCCCGCCTTGTCCGAATTTTCCCTCCCAGCGCTATGGCTACACCTTC.

The genes are TRBV7-6 and TRBJ2-1; D possibly corresponds to TRBD1 (6 bases). Germline CDR1 and CDR2: SGHVS and FNYEAQ. The CDR3 length is 15 residues. Trimming left V 3 bases short and J 4 bases short, with 13 bases between. The CDR3 coding sequence is TGTGCCAGCAGCTTGGGGGCCTCGATTTACAATGAGCAGTTCTTC. It codes for CASSLGASIYNEQFF.

V gene TRBV5-1 combines with J gene TRBJ2-1; 16 positions match TRBD2. Germline assignment: CDR1 SGHRS and CDR2 YFSETQ. The CDR3 consists of 15 residues. The V and J ends lost 4 bases and 10 bases, in that order; junction bases with no gene match: 5. CDR3 protein: CASSEGLAGGREQFF. CDR3 nucleotides: TGCGCCAGCAGCGAGGGACTAGCGGGGGGGCGGGAGCAGTTCTTC.

V usage is TRBV9 and J usage is TRBJ2-1; 7 bases match TRBD1. Germline CDR1 reads SGDLS; CDR2 reads YYNGEE. The CDR3 runs to 15 residues. Unmatched junction bases numbered 4, after V lost 0 bases and J lost 4 bases. The CDR3 here is CASSVEGAFYNEQFF. CDR3 sequence (DNA): TGTGCCAGCAGCGTAGAGGGGGCTTTTTACAATGAGCAGTTCTTC.

The chain's CDR3 is CASSFSGQVANYGYTF. The CDR3 DNA sequence: TGTGCCAGCAGCTTCTCCGGACAAGTGGCTAACTATGGCTACACCTTC. V usage is TRBV7-9 and J usage is TRBJ1-2, with D maybe TRBD1 (5 bases). CDR1 and CDR2 (germline): SEHNR, FQNEAQ (reference sequence). Trimming shortened V by 3 bases and J by 0 bases, and 14 bases separated the two germline ends. The CDR3 contains 16 residues.

The chain is built from TRBV30 and TRBJ2-7; 7 bases fit TRBD2. The CDR3 contains 15 residues. J was trimmed by 0 bases and V by 4 bases; bases with no gene match: 9. CDR1 is GTSNPN, CDR2 SVGIG, per germline (reference sequence). In DNA, the CDR3 is TGTGCCTGGACCCCAGGACTAGTTAGCTCCTACGAGCAGTACTTC. This encodes CAWTPGLVSSYEQYF.

The CDR3 loop is CASSYSGRAEAFF. DNA for the CDR3: TGTGCCAGCAGTTACTCCGGCAGGGCTGAAGCTTTCTTT. J is TRBJ1-1 and V is TRBV6-5; D is perhaps TRBD1 (5 bases). Germline V gene data show CDR1 as MNHEY and CDR2 as SVGAGI. Trimming took 0 bases from V and 6 from J, leaving 8 bases between them. This CDR3 is 13 amino acids long.

There are a few counts of this clone. The chain combines TRBV2 with TRBJ1-6; D gene unclear. The CDR3 has 13 residues. From germline, CDR1 is SNHLY and CDR2 FYNNEI. Trimming stripped 7 bases from V and 5 bases from J, with 9 bases between. DNA of the CDR3: TGTGCCAGCAACGTGGGAGATAATTCACCCCTCCACTTT. Its translation: CASNVGDNSPLHF.

There are a few counts of this clone. The rearrangement joins TRBV9 to TRBJ2-2, with TRBD1 matching 9 bases. The CDR3 sequence is 16 residues long. Germline CDR1 is SGDLS and CDR2 is YYNGEE. The trim removed 0 bases at V and 5 bases at J, leaving 5 bases unmatched. In nucleotides, the CDR3 is TGTGCCAGCAGCGTAGTGGGACAGGGTGGGACCGGGGAGCTGTTTTTT. Protein product: CASSVVGQGGTGELFF.

V gene TRBV5-6 combines with J gene TRBJ2-5, with 8 bases fitting TRBD1. Germline lookup yields CDR1 SGHDT and CDR2 YYEEEE. CDR3 length: 16 residues. Unmatched junction bases numbered 10, after V lost 1 base and J lost 5 bases. CDR3: CASSLLGAGGVETQYF. The CDR3 DNA is TGTGCCAGCAGCTTGCTGGGGGCAGGGGGCGTGGAGACCCAGTACTTC.

The chain employs TRBV6-5 and TRBJ2-3; 9 bases line up with TRBD1. Germline lookup yields CDR1 MNHEY and CDR2 SVGAGI. Trimming cost V 4 bases and J 4 bases; bases outside gene matches: 3. The CDR3 extends over 14 amino acids. CDR3 DNA sequence: TGTGCCAGCAGTTTGACAGGGGGATCAGATACGCAGTATTTT. This encodes CASSLTGGSDTQYF.

This chain links TRBV6-1 with TRBJ2-7, with a tentative D call TRBD1 (6 bases). V was cut by 8 bases and J by 4 bases, with 15 bases left in between. The CDR3 has 13 amino acids. CDR1 and CDR2 from the germline V gene are MNHNS and SASEGT. CDR3 DNA: TGTGCCAGCCTTCCGGGACAAGGATACGAGCAGTACTTC. Its protein product is CASLPGQGYEQYF.

This clone was seen more than once but under ten times. The V call is TRBV7-2, the J call TRBJ1-6; TRBD1 matches 7 bases. Germline loops: CDR1 SGHTA, CDR2 FQGNSA. The J segment lost 6 bases and the V segment lost 5 bases, leaving 7 bases of the junction unmatched. This CDR3 spans 15 amino acids. CDR3 sequence (DNA): TGTGCCAGCAGCCCTGACAGGGAGGTTAATTCACCCCTCCACTTT. Translation gives CASSPDREVNSPLHF.

J is TRBJ2-2 and V is TRBV6-5; 7 bases agree with TRBD2. The CDR3 spans 15 residues. The trim removed 4 bases at V and 2 bases at J, leaving 4 bases unmatched. Germline CDR1 MNHEY, CDR2 SVGAGI. The CDR3 protein is CASSWDYQNTGELFF. DNA of the CDR3: TGTGCCAGCAGTTGGGACTACCAAAACACCGGGGAGCTGTTTTTT.

The chain combines TRBV9 with TRBJ2-2; TRBD1 matches 7 bases. The CDR3 has 16 amino acids. Unmatched junction bases numbered 5, after V lost 2 bases and J lost 1 base. Germline V gene sequence: CDR1 SGDLS, CDR2 YYNGEE. The CDR3 reads CASSVRDSENTGELFF. The DNA for the CDR3 is TGTGCCAGCAGCGTCCGGGACAGCGAGAACACCGGGGAGCTGTTTTTT.

The chain couples TRBV4-1 to TRBJ1-1; D not certain. The CDR3 runs to 15 residues. CDR1 and CDR2 from the germline V gene are MGHRA and YSYEKL. The V end was cut by 1 base, the J end by 4 bases, with 13 bases between. DNA for the CDR3: TGCGCCAGCAGCCAAGGTACGGGATCGATCACTGAAGCTTTCTTT. Protein: CASSQGTGSITEAFF.

This rearrangement joins TRBV10-2 to TRBJ1-1, with 7 bases lining up with TRBD1. Germline loops: CDR1 WSHSY, CDR2 SAAADI. V dropped 0 bases and J dropped 4; count of bases not matched to a gene: 2. CDR3 length: 14 amino acids. The CDR3: CASSESSGGTEAFF. CDR3 DNA sequence: TGCGCCAGCAGTGAGTCTTCAGGGGGCACTGAAGCTTTCTTT.